The clone carrying this TCR beta chain came up a few times. Its matching antigen is unknown. The entry originates in a study of beta chain features in type 1 diabetes. Whole-study findings and limits: Patients with Type 1 diabetes showed moderately but significantly shorter TCRB CDR3s in all four CD4+ subsets. In comparison with healthy donors, patients had naive, central memory and Treg TCRB repertoires that appeared more similar. PCR might preferentially amplify shorter templates, equally in patients and controls.

Looked up from germline, CDR1 is GTSNPN and CDR2 is SVGIG (reference sequence). The CDR3 totals 14 residues. Trimming pared 4 bases from V and 1 base from J, leaving 10 bases between. One heparinised draw, averaging roughly 0.12 L, was taken per donor. Sequenced material consisted of expressed TCRB transcripts (all of the isolated RNA was reverse transcribed). The read count averaged around 4 million across naive, central memory and regulatory T cell samples. Measured with immunoSEQ multiplex PCR; TCRdb has only the in-frame clones, and not every one. Here the sample spans 160,000 or so clones, around 9.7% being singletons.

The rearrangement joins TRBV30 to TRBJ2-2, with a tentative D call TRBD1 (5 bases). Sequencing input: central memory CD4+ T cells from blood. The TCR originated in a woman in her 30s with type 1 diabetes. The CDR3 protein is CAWNRQKNTGELFF. CDR3 nucleotides: TGTGCCTGGAATCGACAGAAGAACACCGGGGAGCTGTTTTTT.